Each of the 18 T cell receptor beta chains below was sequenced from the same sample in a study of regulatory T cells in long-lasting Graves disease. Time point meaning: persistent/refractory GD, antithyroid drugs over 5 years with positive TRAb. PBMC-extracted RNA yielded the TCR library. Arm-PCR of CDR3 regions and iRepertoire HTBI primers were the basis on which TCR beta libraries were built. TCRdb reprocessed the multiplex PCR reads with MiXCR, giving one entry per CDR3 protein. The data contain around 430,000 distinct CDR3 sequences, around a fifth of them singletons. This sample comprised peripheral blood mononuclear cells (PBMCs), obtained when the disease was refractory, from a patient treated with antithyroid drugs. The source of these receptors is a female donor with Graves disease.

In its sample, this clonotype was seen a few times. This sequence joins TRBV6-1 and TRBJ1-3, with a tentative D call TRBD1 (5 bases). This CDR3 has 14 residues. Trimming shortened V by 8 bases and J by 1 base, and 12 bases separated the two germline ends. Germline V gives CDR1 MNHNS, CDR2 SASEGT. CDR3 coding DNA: TGTGCCAGCTGGGGGGGGATATCTGGAAACACCATATATTTT. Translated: CASWGGISGNTIYF.

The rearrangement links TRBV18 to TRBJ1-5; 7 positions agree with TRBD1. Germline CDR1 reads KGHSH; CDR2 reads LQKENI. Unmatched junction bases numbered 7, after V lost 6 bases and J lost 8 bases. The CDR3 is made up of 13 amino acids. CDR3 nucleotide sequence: TGTGCCAGCTCTCAAGCTACAGGGGAGCCCCAGCATTTT. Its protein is CASSQATGEPQHF.

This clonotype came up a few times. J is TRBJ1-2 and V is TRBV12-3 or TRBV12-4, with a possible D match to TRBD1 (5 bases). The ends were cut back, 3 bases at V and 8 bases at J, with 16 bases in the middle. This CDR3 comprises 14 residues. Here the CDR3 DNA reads TGTGCCAGCAGTTTGAGCGGGGCGATCGGAGGCTACACCTTC. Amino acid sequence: CASSLSGAIGGYTF.

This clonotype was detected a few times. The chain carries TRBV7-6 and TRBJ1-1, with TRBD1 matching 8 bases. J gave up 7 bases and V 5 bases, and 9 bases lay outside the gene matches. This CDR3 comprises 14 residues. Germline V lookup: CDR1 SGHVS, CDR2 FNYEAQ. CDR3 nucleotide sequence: TGTGCCAGCAGCCGGATAGACAGGGGTAGTGAAGCTTTCTTT. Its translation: CASSRIDRGSEAFF. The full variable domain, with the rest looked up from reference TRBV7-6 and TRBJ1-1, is GAGVSQSPRYKVTKRGQDVALRCDPISGHVSLYWYRQALGQGPEFLTYFNYEAQQDKSGLPNDRFSAERPEGSISTLTIQRTEQRDSAMYRCASSRIDRGSEAFFGQGTRLTVV.

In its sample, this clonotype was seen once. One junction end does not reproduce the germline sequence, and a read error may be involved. The CDR3 coding sequence is TGTGCCAGCAGTGCTATGATGAACACTGGAGCTTTCTTT. Protein product: CASSAMMNTGAFF. The chain combines TRBV6-1 with TRBJ1-1; D is uncertain. Germline V gives CDR1 MNHNS, CDR2 SASEGT. CDR3 length equals 13 residues.

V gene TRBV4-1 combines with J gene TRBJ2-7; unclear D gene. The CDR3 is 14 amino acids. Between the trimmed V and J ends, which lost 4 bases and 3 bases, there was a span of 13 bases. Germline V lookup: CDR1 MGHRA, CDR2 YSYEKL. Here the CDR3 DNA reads TGCGCCAGCAGCCCAGCAGCAGCAAGCTACGAGCAGTACTTC. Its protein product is CASSPAAASYEQYF.

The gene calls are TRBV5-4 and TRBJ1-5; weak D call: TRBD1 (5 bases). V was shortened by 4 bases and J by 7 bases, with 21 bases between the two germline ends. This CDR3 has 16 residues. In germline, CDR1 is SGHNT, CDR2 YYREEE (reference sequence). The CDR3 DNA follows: TGTGCCAGCAGCCCTAATCCTGACCCGGGGCAACAGCCCCAGCATTTT. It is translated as CASSPNPDPGQQPQHF.

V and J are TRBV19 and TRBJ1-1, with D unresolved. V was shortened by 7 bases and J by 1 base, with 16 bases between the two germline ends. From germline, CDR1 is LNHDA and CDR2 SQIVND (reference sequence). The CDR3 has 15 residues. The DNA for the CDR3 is TGTGCCAGTACCAAAACGAACGGCCCGAACACTGAAGCTTTCTTT. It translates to CASTKTNGPNTEAFF. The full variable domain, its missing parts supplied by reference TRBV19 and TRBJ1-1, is DGGITQSPKYLFRKEGQNVTLSCEQNLNHDAMYWYRQDPGQGLRLIYYSQIVNDFQKGDIAEGYSVSREKKESFPLTVTSAQKNPTAFYLCASTKTNGPNTEAFFGQGTRLTVV.

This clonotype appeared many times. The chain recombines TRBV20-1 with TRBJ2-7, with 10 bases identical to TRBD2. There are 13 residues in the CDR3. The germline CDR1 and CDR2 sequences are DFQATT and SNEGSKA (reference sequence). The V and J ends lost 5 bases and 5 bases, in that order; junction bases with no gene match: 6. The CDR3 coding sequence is TGCAGTGCTTTAGCGGGGGGCGGCAACGAGCAGTACTTC. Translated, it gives CSALAGGGNEQYF.

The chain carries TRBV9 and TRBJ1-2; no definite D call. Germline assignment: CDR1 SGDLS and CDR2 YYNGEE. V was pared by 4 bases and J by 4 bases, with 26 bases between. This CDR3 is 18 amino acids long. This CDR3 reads CASSLRPVAVARPYGYTF. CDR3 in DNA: TGTGCCAGCAGCCTCCGGCCTGTGGCTGTCGCAAGGCCCTATGGCTACACCTTC.

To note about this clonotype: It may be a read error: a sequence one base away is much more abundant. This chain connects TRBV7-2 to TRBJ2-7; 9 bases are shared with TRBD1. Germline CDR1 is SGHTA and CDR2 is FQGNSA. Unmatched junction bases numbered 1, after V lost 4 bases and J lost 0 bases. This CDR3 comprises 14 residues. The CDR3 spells CASSWDRASYEQYF. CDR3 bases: TGTGCCAGCAGCTGGGACAGGGCCTCCTACGAGCAGTACTTC.

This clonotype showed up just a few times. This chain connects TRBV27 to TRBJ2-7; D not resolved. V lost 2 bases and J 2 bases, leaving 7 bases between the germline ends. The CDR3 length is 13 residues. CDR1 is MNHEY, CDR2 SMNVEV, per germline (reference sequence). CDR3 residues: CASSLEATYEQYF. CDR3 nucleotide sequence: TGTGCCAGCAGTTTAGAGGCTACCTACGAGCAGTACTTC.

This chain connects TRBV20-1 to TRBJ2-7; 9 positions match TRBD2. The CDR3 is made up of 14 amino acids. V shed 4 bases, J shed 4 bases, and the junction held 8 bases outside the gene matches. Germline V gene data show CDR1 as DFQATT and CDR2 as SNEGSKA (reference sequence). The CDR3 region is CSAMGGGVIYEQYF. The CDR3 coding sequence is TGCAGTGCTATGGGCGGGGGGGTAATTTACGAGCAGTACTTC.

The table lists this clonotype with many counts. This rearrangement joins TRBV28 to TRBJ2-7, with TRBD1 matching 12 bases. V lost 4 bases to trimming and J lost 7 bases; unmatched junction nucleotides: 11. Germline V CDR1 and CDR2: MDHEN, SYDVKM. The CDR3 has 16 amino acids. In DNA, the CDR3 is TGTGCCAGCAGTTCGATATGGGGACAGGGGGCACAAGAGCAGTACTTC. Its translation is CASSSIWGQGAQEQYF.

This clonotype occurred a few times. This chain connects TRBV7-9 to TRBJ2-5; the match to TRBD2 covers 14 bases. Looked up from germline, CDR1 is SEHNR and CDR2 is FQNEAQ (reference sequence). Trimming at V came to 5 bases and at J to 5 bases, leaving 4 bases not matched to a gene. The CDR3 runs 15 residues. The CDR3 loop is CASSGTSGSFETQYF. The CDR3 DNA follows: TGTGCCAGCAGCGGGACTAGCGGGAGTTTTGAGACCCAGTACTTC.

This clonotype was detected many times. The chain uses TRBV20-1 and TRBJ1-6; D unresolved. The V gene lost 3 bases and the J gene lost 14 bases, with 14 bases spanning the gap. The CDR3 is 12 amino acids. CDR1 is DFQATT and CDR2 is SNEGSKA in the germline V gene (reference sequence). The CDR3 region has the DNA TGCAGTGCTAGGGGTTCCCTTGGATCCCTCCACTTT. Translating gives CSARGSLGSLHF.

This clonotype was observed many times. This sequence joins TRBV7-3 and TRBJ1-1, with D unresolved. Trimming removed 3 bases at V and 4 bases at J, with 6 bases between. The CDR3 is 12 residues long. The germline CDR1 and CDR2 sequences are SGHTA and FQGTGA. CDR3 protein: CASSFLPTEAFF. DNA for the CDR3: TGTGCCAGCAGCTTTCTCCCCACTGAAGCTTTCTTT. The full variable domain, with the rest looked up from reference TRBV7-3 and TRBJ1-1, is GAGVSQTPSNKVTEKGKYVELRCDPISGHTALYWYRQSLGQGPEFLIYFQGTGAADDSGLPNDRFFAVRPEGSVSTLKIQRTERGDSAVYLCASSFLPTEAFFGQGTRLTVV.

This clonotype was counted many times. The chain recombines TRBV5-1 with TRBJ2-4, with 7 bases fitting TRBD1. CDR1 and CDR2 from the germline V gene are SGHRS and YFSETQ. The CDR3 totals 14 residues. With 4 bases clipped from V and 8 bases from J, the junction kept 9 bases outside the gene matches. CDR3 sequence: CASSRTGAVDIQYF. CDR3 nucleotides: TGCGCCAGCAGCCGTACAGGGGCGGTGGACATTCAGTACTTC.